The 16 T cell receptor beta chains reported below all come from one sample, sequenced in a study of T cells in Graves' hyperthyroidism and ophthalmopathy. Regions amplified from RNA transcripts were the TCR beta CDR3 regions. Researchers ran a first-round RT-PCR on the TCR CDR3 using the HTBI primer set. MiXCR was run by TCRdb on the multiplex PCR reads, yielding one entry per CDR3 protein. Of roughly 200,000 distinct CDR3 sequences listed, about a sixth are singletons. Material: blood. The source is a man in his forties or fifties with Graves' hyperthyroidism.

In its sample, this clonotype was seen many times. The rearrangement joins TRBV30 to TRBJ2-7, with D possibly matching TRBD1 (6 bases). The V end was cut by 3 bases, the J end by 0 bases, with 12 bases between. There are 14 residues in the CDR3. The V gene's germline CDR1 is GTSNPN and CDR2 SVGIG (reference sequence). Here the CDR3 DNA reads TGTGCCTGGAGCCGGGACACCAGCTCCTACGAGCAGTACTTC. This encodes CAWSRDTSSYEQYF.

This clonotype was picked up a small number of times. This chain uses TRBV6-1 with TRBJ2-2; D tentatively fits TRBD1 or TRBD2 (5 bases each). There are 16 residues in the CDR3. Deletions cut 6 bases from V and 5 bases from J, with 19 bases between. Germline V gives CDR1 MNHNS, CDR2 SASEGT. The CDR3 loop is CASRAGTTPRTGELFF. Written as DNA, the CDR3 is TGTGCCAGCAGAGCCGGGACCACACCGCGGACCGGGGAGCTGTTTTTT.

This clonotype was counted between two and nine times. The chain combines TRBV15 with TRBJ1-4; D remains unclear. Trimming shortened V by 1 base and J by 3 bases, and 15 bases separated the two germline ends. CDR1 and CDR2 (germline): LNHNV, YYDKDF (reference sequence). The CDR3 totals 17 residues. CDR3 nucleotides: TGTGCCACCAGCAGAGCTCGGTCGTCTGCGGCTAATGAAAAACTGTTTTTT. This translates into CATSRARSSAANEKLFF.

CDR3 loop: CASSSSRAEAPKEAFF. In nucleotides, the CDR3 is TGTGCCAGCAGTAGCTCCCGGGCCGAAGCCCCGAAAGAAGCTTTCTTT. The genes are TRBV6-1 and TRBJ1-1; D is undetermined. V was clipped by 5 bases and J by 8 bases, with 24 bases between them. Germline V CDR1 and CDR2: MNHNS, SASEGT. The CDR3 is 16 residues long.

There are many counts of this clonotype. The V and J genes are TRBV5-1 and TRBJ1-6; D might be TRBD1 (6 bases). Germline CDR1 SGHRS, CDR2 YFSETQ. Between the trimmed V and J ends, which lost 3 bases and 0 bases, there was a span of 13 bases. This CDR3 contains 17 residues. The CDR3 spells CASSSTGPSSYNSPLHF. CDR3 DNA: TGCGCCAGCAGCTCGACAGGTCCGAGCTCCTATAATTCACCCCTCCACTTT.

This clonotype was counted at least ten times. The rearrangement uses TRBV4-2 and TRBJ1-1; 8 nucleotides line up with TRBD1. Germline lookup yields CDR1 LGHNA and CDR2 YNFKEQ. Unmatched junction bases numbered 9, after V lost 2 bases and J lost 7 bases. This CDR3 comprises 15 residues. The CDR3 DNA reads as TGTGCCAGCAGCCAAATGTCGTCAGGGGGCAATGAAGCTTTCTTT. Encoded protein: CASSQMSSGGNEAFF.

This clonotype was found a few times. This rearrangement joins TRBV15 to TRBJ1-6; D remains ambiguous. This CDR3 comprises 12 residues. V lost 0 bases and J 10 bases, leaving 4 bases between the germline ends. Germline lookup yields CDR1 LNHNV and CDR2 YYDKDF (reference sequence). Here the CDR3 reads CATSRDVSPLHF. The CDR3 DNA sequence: TGTGCCACCAGCAGAGATGTGTCACCCCTCCACTTT.

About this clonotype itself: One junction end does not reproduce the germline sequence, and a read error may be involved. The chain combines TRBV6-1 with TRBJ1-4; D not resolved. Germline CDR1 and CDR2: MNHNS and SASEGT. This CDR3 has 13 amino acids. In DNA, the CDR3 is TGTGCCAGCCGAGCGTCGGCTAATGAAAGACTGTTTTTT. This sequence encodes CASRASANERLFF.

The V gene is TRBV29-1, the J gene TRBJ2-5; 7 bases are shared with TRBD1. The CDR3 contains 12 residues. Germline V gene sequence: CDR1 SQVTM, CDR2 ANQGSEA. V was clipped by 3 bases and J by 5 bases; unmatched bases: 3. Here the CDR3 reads CSVERGPETQYF. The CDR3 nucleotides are TGCAGCGTTGAGAGGGGGCCTGAGACCCAGTACTTC.

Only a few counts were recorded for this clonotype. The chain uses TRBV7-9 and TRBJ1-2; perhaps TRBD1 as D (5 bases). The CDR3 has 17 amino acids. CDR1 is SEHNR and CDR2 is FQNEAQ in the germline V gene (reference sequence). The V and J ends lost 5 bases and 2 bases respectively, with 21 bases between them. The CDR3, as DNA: TGTGCCAGCAGCCGAGGCCTTCTACAGGAGAGGAACTATGGCTACACCTTC. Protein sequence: CASSRGLLQERNYGYTF.

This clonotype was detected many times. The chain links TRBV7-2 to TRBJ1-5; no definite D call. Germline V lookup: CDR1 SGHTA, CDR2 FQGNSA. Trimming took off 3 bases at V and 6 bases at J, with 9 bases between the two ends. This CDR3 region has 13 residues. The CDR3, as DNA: TGTGCCAGCAGCTTGGGAGACGCTCAGCCCCAGCATTTT. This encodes CASSLGDAQPQHF.

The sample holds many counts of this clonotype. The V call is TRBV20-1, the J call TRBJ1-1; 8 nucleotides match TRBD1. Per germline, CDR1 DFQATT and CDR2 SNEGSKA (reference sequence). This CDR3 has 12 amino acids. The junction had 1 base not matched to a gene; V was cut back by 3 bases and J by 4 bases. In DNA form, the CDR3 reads TGCAGTGCTAGGGACAGGGCCACTGAAGCTTTCTTT. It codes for CSARDRATEAFF.

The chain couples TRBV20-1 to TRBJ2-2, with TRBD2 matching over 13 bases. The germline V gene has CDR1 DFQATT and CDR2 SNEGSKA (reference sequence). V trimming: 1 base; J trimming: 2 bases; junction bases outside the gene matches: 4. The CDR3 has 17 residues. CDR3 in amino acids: CSARGTSGGRNTGELFF. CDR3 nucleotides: TGCAGTGCTAGAGGGACTAGCGGGGGCCGAAACACCGGGGAGCTGTTTTTT.

For the CDR3, the DNA is TGTGCCAGCAGTTTAGGGGGGTCAAGTTCACCCCTCCACTTT. It is translated as CASSLGGSSSPLHF. The chain couples TRBV12-3 or TRBV12-4 to TRBJ1-6; perhaps TRBD1 as D (5 bases). This CDR3 is 14 amino acids long. With 1 base removed from V and 9 bases from J, the gap between germline ends came to 10 bases.

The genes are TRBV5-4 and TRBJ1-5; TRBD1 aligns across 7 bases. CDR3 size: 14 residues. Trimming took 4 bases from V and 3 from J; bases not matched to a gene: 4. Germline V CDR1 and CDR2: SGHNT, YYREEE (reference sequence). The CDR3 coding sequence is TGTGCCAGCAGCCGGGACAGTGACAATCAGCCCCAGCATTTT. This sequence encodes CASSRDSDNQPQHF.

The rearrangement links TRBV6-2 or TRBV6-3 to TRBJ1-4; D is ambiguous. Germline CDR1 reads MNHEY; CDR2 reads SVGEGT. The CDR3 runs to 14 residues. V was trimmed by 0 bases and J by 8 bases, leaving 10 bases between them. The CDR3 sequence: CASSYSRLREKLFF. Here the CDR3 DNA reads TGTGCCAGCAGTTACTCGAGATTGCGGGAAAAACTGTTTTTT.